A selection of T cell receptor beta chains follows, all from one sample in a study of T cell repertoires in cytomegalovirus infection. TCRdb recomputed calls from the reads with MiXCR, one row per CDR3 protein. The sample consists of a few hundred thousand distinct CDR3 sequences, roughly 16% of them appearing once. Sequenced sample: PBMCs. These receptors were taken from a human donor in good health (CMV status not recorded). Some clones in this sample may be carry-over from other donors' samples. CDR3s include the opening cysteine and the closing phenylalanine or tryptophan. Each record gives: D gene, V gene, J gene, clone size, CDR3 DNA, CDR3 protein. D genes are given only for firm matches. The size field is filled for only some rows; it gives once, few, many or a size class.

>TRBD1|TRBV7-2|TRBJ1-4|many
TGTGCCAGCAGCCAACAGGGGCTAAATGAAAAACTGTTTTTT
CASSQQGLNEKLFF
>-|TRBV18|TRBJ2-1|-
TGTGCCAGCTCACCACCGATCCAGGACTCCTACAATGAGCAGTTCTTC
CASSPPIQDSYNEQFF
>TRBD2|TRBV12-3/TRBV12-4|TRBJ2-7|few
TGTGCCAGCACTCAGACGGGTCCGGGGACTATGCGCTTC
CASTQTGPGTMRF
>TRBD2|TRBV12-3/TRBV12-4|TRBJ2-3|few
TGTGCCAGCAGCCGAAGCATGAGCGGGGGGGCTATTCTGGATACGCAGTATTTT
CASSRSMSGGAILDTQYF
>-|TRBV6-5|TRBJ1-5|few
TGTGCCAGCAGTTACTCGCGTAGCAATCAGCCCCAGCATTTT
CASSYSRSNQPQHF
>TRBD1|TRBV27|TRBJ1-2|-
TGTGCCAGCAGTTTATCCGCCGGGACAGGGGGTTATGGCTACACCTTC
CASSLSAGTGGYGYTF
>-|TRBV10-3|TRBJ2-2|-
TGTGCCATCAGTGAACGGCAGGGTGGCACCGGGGAGCTGTTTTTT
CAISERQGGTGELFF
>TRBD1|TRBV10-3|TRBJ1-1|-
TGTGCCATCAGTCACCGGGACAGGGGTAGTCTAGGGGCTGAAGCTTTCTTT
CAISHRDRGSLGAEAFF
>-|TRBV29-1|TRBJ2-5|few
TGCAGCGGTGGGGGCGAGGAGACCCAGTACTTC
CSGGGEETQYF
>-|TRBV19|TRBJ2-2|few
TGTGCCAGTAGTGCCCGCGGGACTCAAGGCACCGGGGAGCTGTTTTTT
CASSARGTQGTGELFF
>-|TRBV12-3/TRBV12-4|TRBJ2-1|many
TGTGCCAGCAGGCTGCTCAGGACAGCTGATTCGTACAATGAGCAGTTCTTC
CASRLLRTADSYNEQFF
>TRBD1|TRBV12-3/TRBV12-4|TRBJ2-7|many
TGTGCCAGCAGACCGGGGACAGGGTCCTACGAGCAGTACTTC
CASRPGTGSYEQYF
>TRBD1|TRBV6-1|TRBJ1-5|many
TGTGCCAGCAGGACAGGGGGCCGCAATCAGCCCCAGCATTTT
CASRTGGRNQPQHF
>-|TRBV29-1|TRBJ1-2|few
TGCAGCGTTGGACCCCTCTACAGGGCCGACTATGGCTACACCTTC
CSVGPLYRADYGYTF
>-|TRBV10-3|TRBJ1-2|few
TGTGCCATCAGTGAGACCGGAATTGGAGGCTACACCTTC
CAISETGIGGYTF
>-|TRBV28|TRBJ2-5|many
TGTGCCAGCAGCTCAGGACAGGCGGGGAACCAAGAGACCCAGTACTTC
CASSSGQAGNQETQYF
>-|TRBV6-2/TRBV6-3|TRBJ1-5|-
TGTGCCAGCCGGGATCTCAATCAGCCCCAGCATTTT
CASRDLNQPQHF
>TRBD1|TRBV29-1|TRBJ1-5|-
TGCAGCGTTGCCGACGGGACAGAGGGACAGCCCCAGCATTTT
CSVADGTEGQPQHF
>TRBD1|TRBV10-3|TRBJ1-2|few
TGTGCCATCAGCCCACAGGGGGATGGCTATGGCTACACCTTC
CAISPQGDGYGYTF
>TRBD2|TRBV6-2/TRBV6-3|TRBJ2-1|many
TGTGCCAGCAGATTCGGGGGGGACGAGCAGTTCTTC
CASRFGGDEQFF
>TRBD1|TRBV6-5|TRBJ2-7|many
TGTGCCAGCAGTTCGCCGGGACAGGGGATCTACGAGCAGTACTTC
CASSSPGQGIYEQYF
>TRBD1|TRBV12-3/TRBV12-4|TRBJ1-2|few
TGTGCCAGCAGGCGGACAGGGGGCTATAACGGCTACACCTTC
CASRRTGGYNGYTF
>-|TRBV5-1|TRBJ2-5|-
TGCGCCAGCAGCTTGTGGCTGGGGGCAGAGACCCAGTACTTC
CASSLWLGAETQYF
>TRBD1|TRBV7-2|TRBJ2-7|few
TGTGCCAGCACCGGGGACAGGAGCTCCTACGAGCAGTACTTC
CASTGDRSSYEQYF
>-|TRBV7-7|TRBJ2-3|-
TGTGCTAGCAGTCCCGGACTTGGCGGCACAGATACGCAGTATTTT
CASSPGLGGTDTQYF
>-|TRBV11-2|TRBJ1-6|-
TGTGCCAGCAGCCCCGGGACGGCCTTAAATTCACCCCTCCACTTT
CASSPGTALNSPLHF
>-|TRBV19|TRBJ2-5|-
TGTGCCAGTAGTATGGGGACTGTTCAAGAGACCCAGTACTTC
CASSMGTVQETQYF
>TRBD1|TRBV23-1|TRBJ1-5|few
TGCGCCAGCAGGGACAGGACCCATCAGCCCCAGCATTTT
CASRDRTHQPQHF
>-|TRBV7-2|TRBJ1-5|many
TGTGCCAGCAGCGACTACAGAGTTTATCAGCCCCAGCATTTT
CASSDYRVYQPQHF
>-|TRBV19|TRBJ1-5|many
TGTGCCAGTAGATCAGGGGTGTTGAGCAATCAGCCCCAGCATTTT
CASRSGVLSNQPQHF
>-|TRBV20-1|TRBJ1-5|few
TGCAGTGCTAGTCCCCCCAAGGGGTGGCCCCAGCATTTT
CSASPPKGWPQHF
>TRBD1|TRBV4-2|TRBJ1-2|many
TGTGCCAGCAGCCAAGGGGGACAGGATGCTGGCTACACCTTC
CASSQGGQDAGYTF
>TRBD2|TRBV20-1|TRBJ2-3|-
TGCAGTGCCATACAGCTAGCGGGGGACAGAGATACGCAGTATTTT
CSAIQLAGDRDTQYF
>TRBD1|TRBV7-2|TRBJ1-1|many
TGTGCCAGCAGCTTAGAGGGGGCGCGAACTGAAGCTTTCTTT
CASSLEGARTEAFF
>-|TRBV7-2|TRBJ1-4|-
TGTGCCAGCAGCCACAGGGAGAAGGGTGAAAAACTGTTTTTT
CASSHREKGEKLFF
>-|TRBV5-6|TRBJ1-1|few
TGTGCCAGCAGTGCATGGGACTATTTGAACACTGAAGCTTTCTTT
CASSAWDYLNTEAFF
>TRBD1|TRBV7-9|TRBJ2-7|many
TGTGCCAGCAGGGGGACAGGAGCCTACGAGCAGTACTTC
CASRGTGAYEQYF
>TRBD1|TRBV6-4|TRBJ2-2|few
TGTGCCAGCAAGCGGGACAGGGTGTCCACGGAGCTGTTTTTT
CASKRDRVSTELFF
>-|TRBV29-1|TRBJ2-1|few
TGCAGCGTTGAAGGTTTCAGGGACGACAATGAGCAGTTCTTC
CSVEGFRDDNEQFF
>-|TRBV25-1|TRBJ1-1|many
TGTGCCAGCAGTGAAGGTCAGGGAAGTACTGAAGCTTTCTTT
CASSEGQGSTEAFF
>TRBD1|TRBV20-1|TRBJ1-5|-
TGCAGTGCCACTCGGACAGGCGGCAATCAGCCCCAGCATTTT
CSATRTGGNQPQHF
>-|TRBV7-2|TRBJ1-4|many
TGTGCCAGCAGCTTACGGCCACTCTTCGGGGAAAAACTGTTTTTT
CASSLRPLFGEKLFF
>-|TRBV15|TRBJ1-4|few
TGTGCCACCAGCAGAGATCGAGGCAGCTCCAATGAAAAACTGTTTTTT
CATSRDRGSSNEKLFF
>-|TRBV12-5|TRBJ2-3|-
TGTGCTAGTGGTTTGTGGGGCCACGTAAGCACAGATACGCAGTATTTT
CASGLWGHVSTDTQYF
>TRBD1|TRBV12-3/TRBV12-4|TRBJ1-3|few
TGTGCCAGCAGCCACAGACAGGGGAGCCAGTCCACCATATATTTT
CASSHRQGSQSTIYF
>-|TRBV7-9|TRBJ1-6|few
TGTGCCAGCAGCCCCTCAGGGGTATTGCATAATTCACCCCTCCACTTT
CASSPSGVLHNSPLHF
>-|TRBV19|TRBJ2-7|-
TGTGCCAGTAGTATAGAGCACGGGGTCACCTACGAGCAGTACTTC
CASSIEHGVTYEQYF
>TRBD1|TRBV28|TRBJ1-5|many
TGTGCCAGCACCTCACAGACAGGGGATCAGCCCCAGCATTTT
CASTSQTGDQPQHF
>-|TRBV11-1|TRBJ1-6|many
TGTGCCAGCAACCTTGGCCGCGGTGTTTCACCCCTCCACTTT
CASNLGRGVSPLHF